This TCR beta chain stems from a study of blood T cell repertoires in COVID-19. About the research overall: Samples taken during acute and convalescent COVID-19 were collected in the United States, Italy and Spain.

Sequencing was performed with immunoSEQ multiplex PCR; in TCRdb, only in-frame clones are kept and a portion is missing. Of some 180,000 clones listed, roughly 88% were seen once; the top ten hold 6% to 7%. During active infection, Seattle patients enrolled and were then monitored through disease. The CDR3 extends over 11 amino acids. V was pared by 6 bases and J by 8 bases, with 10 bases between. The germline CDR1 and CDR2 sequences are MDHEN and SYDVKM. Input material: peripheral blood. This chain uses TRBV28 with TRBJ1-2; D is uncertain. This TCR was recovered from a woman aged 40 to 49 with COVID-19, enrolled during active disease. CDR3 DNA sequence: TGTGCCAGCAGCACGAGGAGAGGCTACACCTTC. It encodes CASSTRRGYTF.